This paragraph covers one TCR beta chain sequence. Its antigen is still unknown. Sequencing used immunoSEQ multiplex PCR; TCRdb keeps in-frame clones, though not all of them. Among about 45,000 clones listed, roughly 94% were seen once. This sample is part of a study of OX40 agonist ivuxolimab in advanced cancers. Background on the study: Patients received the agonistic anti-OX40 (CD134) antibody ivuxolimab. Findings and caveats of the study: Part of the nonresponder group also had normalized T-cell clonal expansion that was low.

CDR3 length equals 15 residues. Germline loops: CDR1 MGHDK, CDR2 SYGVNS. J is TRBJ2-5 and V is TRBV25-1, with 7 bases identical to TRBD2. The DNA matches TRBJ2-7 better at its end, which makes the J call doubtful. The sequence came from an adult with an advanced solid tumor such as melanoma, head and neck, liver or kidney cancer. Source: CD4+ or CD8+ T cells sorted from blood, taken in a trial of the OX40 agonist ivuxolimab. CDR3 sequence: CASSGWTRVAYEQYF. The CDR3 DNA follows: TGTGCCAGCAGTGGATGGACTAGGGTAGCCTACGAGCAGTACTTC.